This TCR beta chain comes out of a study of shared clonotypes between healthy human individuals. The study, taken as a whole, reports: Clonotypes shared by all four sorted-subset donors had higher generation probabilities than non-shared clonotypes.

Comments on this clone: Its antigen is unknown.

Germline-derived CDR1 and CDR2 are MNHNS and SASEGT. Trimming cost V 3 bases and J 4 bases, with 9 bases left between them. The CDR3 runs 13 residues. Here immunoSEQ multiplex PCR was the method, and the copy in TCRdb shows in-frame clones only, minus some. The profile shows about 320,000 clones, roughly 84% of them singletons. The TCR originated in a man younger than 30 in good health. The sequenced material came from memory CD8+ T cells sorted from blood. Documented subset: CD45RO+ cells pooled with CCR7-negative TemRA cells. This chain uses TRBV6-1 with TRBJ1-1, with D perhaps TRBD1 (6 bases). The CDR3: CASSEWDTTEAFF. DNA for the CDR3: TGTGCCAGCAGTGAGTGGGACACCACTGAAGCTTTCTTT.